The entry that follows covers one T cell receptor (beta chain) sequence. This sample is part of a study of blood T cell repertoires in COVID-19. Study information: There were acute and convalescent COVID-19 samples, and they came from the United States, Italy and Spain.

This CDR3 comprises 14 residues. The germline V gene has CDR1 KGHDR and CDR2 SFDVKD. Trimming pared 7 bases from V and 5 bases from J, leaving 16 bases between. In the original processing: Estimation of nucleated cell counts relied on the amplification of reference gene primers. The assay was immunoSEQ multiplex PCR, and TCRdb's table has in-frame clones only and misses some. V and J calls and clone size are as listed in that table; D and trimming were resolved from the DNA. The table includes some 57,000 clones, over 65% detected once. The material sequenced was peripheral blood. The V and J genes are TRBV24-1 and TRBJ2-5; D unclear. The sequence was collected from a man at least 80 years old with COVID-19, enrolled during active disease. The chain's CDR3 is CATSTADPLETQYF. Written as DNA, the CDR3 is TGTGCCACCAGCACCGCGGATCCCCTGGAGACCCAGTACTTC.